The source of this TCR beta chain is a study of blood T cells in healthy people across ages. Germline V gene data show CDR1 as SGDLS and CDR2 as YYNGEE. The CDR3 contains 13 residues. V lost 1 base and J 2 bases, leaving 4 bases between the germline ends. For the second PCR, which ran for about 7 to 12 cycles, a sample-barcoded 5' primer and a J-beta primer mix were used. TCRdb fed the 5' RACE reads into MiXCR, producing one record per CDR3 protein. Among roughly 1,100,000 distinct CDR3 sequences listed, 25% were seen once. Another study also made use of these data, one on T cells of mothers and their children. From that second work: Per child, around 3 million TCR beta CDR3 reads were obtained, against over 9.5 million per mother.

Sequencing was done on a sample of blood. The chain carries TRBV9 and TRBJ2-1; D is undetermined. The receptor was derived from a girl aged 2 to 9 in good health. In DNA, the CDR3 is TGTGCCAGCAGCGTATCTACCTACAATGAGCAGTTCTTC. This translates into CASSVSTYNEQFF.